The sequence of this T cell receptor (beta chain) was determined in a study of CD8 T cells in ankylosing spondylitis. Study-wide points: Earlier authors reported some of these motif variants in reactive arthritis synovial fluid and blood. The study identified a TCR beta motif of roughly eight highly homologous variants that appeared characteristic of ankylosing spondylitis blood.

The CDR3 is 13 residues long. CDR1 is DFQATT, CDR2 SNEGSKA, per germline (reference sequence). Trimming stripped 6 bases from V and 8 bases from J, with 19 bases between. Details on this clonotype: Antigen: not known.

A quantitative 5'-RACE method, one with molecular barcodes, was used to make TCR beta libraries. Each CDR3 protein is one row after TCRdb ran MiXCR on the 5' RACE reads. The data contain 350,000 to 550,000 distinct CDR3 sequences, about 24% of them singletons. The sequence was obtained from a male donor with ankylosing spondylitis. The genes are TRBV20-1 and TRBJ1-1, with a tentative D call TRBD1 (5 bases). Source material: blood, either unsorted or a sorted T cell fraction (not recorded which). CDR3 sequence: CSANYGTKGEAFF. CDR3 sequence (DNA): TGCAGTGCCAACTACGGGACCAAGGGAGAAGCTTTCTTT.